The clone carrying this T cell receptor (beta chain) was counted many times. Its target is not known. CDR1 and CDR2 from the germline V gene are MNHNS and SASEGT. The V end was cut by 8 bases, the J end by 6 bases, with 14 bases between. The CDR3 consists of 13 residues. These data come from a study of CD8 T cells in ankylosing spondylitis. Study-level findings and limits: Clones linked to disease were reported to show significant enrichment in matched ankylosing spondylitis synovial fluid. In synovial fluid and blood from reactive arthritis, some motif variants were previously reported.

Quantitative 5'-RACE with molecular barcodes generated TCR beta libraries. Via MiXCR, TCRdb re-called the 5' RACE reads, giving one row per CDR3 protein. Of 240,000 or so distinct CDR3 sequences listed, around 9.1% are singletons. The chain joins TRBV6-1 to TRBJ2-1; either TRBD1 or TRBD2 may supply D (6 bases each). This clonotype was obtained from a male donor with ankylosing spondylitis or in good health (not recorded which). The sample consisted of blood, either unsorted or a sorted T cell fraction (not recorded which). CDR3 DNA sequence: TGTGCCAGCGCGGGACAAATTTCCAATGAGCAGTTCTTC. It yields the protein CASAGQISNEQFF.